This T cell receptor (beta chain) derives from a study of cytotoxic CD8 clonotypes in ibrutinib-treated CLL. Study context: The study recorded mean values of approximately 260,000 productive templates and approximately 100,000 productive rearrangements per sample.

This clone showed up just a few times. CDR3 length equals 15 residues. Germline V gives CDR1 SGHRS, CDR2 YFSETQ. V was clipped by 4 bases and J by 3 bases; unmatched bases: 5. Cryopreserved PBMCs provided 1.5 to 2 micrograms of genomic DNA for the TCR beta libraries. Depth targeted 1 in 200,000 to 1 in 1 million T cells, averaging approximately 9.9x coverage per clonotype. Clones were sequenced by immunoSEQ multiplex PCR, and TCRdb holds only the in-frame ones, with some missing. The table lists approximately 70,000 clones, 75% to 85% of them singletons. The TCR comes from a human donor with chronic lymphocytic leukemia. The specimen comprised PBMCs, sampled at disease progression, from a patient treated with ibrutinib. V gene TRBV5-1 combines with J gene TRBJ1-4, with 8 nucleotides matching TRBD1. The CDR3 region is CASSANRGANEKLFF. The CDR3 DNA reads as TGCGCCAGCAGCGCAAACAGGGGGGCTAATGAAAAACTGTTTTTT.